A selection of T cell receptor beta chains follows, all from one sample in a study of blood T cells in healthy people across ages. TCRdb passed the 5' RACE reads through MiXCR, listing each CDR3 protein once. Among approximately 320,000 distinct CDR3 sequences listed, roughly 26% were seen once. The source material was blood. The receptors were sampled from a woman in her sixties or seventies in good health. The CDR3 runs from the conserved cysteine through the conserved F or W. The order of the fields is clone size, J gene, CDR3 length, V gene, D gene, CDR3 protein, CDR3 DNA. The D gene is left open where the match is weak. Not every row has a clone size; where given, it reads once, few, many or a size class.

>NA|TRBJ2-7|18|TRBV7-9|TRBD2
CASSLGLAVNRPGPEQYF
TGTGCCAGCAGCCTAGGACTAGCGGTCAATCGGCCGGGCCCCGAGCAGTACTTC
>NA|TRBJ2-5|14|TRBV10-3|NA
CASRPGHGEETQYF
TGTGCCTCACGCCCGGGACACGGAGAAGAGACCCAGTACTTC
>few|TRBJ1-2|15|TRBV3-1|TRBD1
CASSQVRQGGYGYTF
TGTGCCAGCAGCCAAGTCAGACAGGGTGGCTATGGCTACACCTTC
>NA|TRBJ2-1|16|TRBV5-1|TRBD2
CASRPLAGGQYNEQFF
TGCGCCAGCAGACCACTAGCGGGAGGACAGTACAATGAGCAGTTCTTC
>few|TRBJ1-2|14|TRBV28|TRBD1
CASSSGTGRIGYTF
TGTGCCAGCAGTTCTGGGACAGGAAGGATCGGCTACACCTTC
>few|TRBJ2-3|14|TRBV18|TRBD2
CASSLGSSGDTQYF
TGTGCCAGCTCACTTGGATCTAGCGGAGATACGCAGTATTTT
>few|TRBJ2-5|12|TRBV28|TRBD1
CASSRDRARQYF
TGTGCCAGCAGTCGCGACAGGGCGCGCCAGTACTTC
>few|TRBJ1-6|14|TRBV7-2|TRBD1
CASRSGTGNSPLHF
TGTGCCAGCAGGTCCGGGACAGGGAACTCACCCCTCCACTTT
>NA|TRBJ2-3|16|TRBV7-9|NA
CASSGPGRPSTDTQYF
TGTGCCAGCAGCGGCCCCGGGCGACCTAGCACAGATACGCAGTATTTT
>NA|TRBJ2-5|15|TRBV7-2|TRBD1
CAGSPGTGGVETQYF
TGTGCCGGCAGCCCCGGGACAGGGGGAGTAGAGACCCAGTACTTC
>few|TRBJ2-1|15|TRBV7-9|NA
CASSLAHSSYNEQFF
TGTGCCAGCAGCTTAGCGCACAGCTCCTACAATGAGCAGTTCTTC
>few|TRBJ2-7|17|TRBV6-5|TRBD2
CASSYSLGTSGFYEQYF
TGTGCCAGCAGTTACTCGCTCGGGACTAGCGGTTTCTACGAGCAGTACTTC
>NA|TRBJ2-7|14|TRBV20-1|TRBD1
CSASGTGDPYEQYF
TGCAGTGCAAGCGGGACAGGGGACCCCTACGAGCAGTACTTC
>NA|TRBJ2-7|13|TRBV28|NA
CASSPRESYEQYF
TGTGCCAGCAGTCCACGGGAATCCTACGAGCAGTACTTC
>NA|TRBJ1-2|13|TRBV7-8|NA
CASSFQGWGGYTF
TGTGCCAGCAGCTTTCAGGGTTGGGGTGGCTACACCTTC
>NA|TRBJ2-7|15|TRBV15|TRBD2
CATSNVRTSSYEQYF
TGTGCCACCAGCAATGTTAGGACTAGCTCCTACGAGCAGTACTTC
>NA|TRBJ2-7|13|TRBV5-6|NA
CASSLEGLGEQYF
TGTGCCAGCAGCTTGGAGGGTCTTGGCGAGCAGTACTTC
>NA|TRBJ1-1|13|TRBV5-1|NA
CASSWDLATEAFF
TGCGCCAGCAGCTGGGACCTAGCAACTGAAGCTTTCTTT
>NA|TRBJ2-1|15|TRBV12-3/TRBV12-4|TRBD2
CASNLGGSSYNEQFF
TGTGCCAGCAACCTGGGGGGGAGCTCCTACAATGAGCAGTTCTTC
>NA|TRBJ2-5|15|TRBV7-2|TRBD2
CASSRRTSGGVSQYF
TGTGCCAGCAGCCGCCGGACTAGCGGGGGGGTGTCCCAGTACTTC
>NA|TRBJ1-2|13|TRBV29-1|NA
CSVQPQANYGYTF
TGCAGCGTCCAACCACAGGCGAACTATGGCTACACCTTC
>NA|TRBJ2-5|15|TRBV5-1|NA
CASSLGDRQEETRYF
TGCGCCAGCAGCTTGGGAGACAGGCAAGAAGAGACCCGGTACTTC
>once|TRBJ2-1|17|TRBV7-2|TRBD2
CAISLATSGSGKNEQFF
TGTGCCATCAGCTTAGCGACTAGCGGGAGCGGGAAAAATGAGCAGTTCTTC